This T cell receptor (beta chain) was sequenced for a study of shared clonotypes between healthy human individuals. The donor cohort consisted entirely of Caucasian adults residing in Nashville, Tennessee. TCRdb keeps only in-frame clones here, not all; method: immunoSEQ multiplex PCR. The sample has some 2,400,000 clones, approximately 94% seen once. About this clone: The antigen is undetermined.

Points from the study as a whole: Among non-shared clonotypes, generation probabilities were lower than among those shared by all four donors. The sharing of 4% to 5.5% of naive CD4 clonotypes was seen across several donors. Large sequencing depth failed to make sorted-subset sequencing complete, rarefaction showed.

Trimming cost V 6 bases and J 6 bases; bases outside gene matches: 8. The germline CDR1 and CDR2 sequences are PRHDT and FYEKMQ (reference sequence). CDR3 length: 15 amino acids. This chain links TRBV13 with TRBJ2-7, with 13 nucleotides matching TRBD2. Material for sequencing was naive CD4+ T cells sorted from blood. Subset noted: CD45RA+ positively selected. This sequence originates from a man between 18 and 35 years old in good health. In DNA, the CDR3 is TGTGCCAGCAGTCGACCCGGGACTAGCGGGACCGAGCAGTACTTC. It is translated as CASSRPGTSGTEQYF.